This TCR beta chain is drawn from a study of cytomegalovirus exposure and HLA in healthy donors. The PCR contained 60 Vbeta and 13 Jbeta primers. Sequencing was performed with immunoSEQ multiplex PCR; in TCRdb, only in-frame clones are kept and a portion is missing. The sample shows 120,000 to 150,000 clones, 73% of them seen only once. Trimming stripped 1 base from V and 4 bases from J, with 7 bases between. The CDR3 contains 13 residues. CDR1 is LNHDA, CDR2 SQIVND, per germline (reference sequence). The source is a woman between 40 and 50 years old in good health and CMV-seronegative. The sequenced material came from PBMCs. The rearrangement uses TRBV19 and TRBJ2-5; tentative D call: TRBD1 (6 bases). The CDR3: CASSIARGETQYF. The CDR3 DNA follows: TGTGCCAGTAGTATAGCCAGGGGAGAGACCCAGTACTTC.